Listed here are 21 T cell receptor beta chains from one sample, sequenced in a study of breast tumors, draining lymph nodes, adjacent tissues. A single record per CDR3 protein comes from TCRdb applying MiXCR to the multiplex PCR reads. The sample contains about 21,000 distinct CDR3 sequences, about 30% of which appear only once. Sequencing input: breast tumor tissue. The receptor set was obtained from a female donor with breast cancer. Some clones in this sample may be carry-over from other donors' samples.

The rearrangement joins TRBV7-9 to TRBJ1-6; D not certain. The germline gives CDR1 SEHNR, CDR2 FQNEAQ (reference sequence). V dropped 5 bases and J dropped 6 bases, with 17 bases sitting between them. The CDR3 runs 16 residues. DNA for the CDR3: TGTGCCAGCAGCCAAGATTTTCAGGCCGTTAATTCACCCCTCCACTTT. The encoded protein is CASSQDFQAVNSPLHF.

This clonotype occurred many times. CDR3 region: CASSLRAGSEYEQFF. CDR3 DNA: TGTGCCAGCAGCTTGAGAGCGGGGAGTGAATATGAGCAGTTCTTC. The chain couples TRBV5-4 to TRBJ2-1; 7 bases align to TRBD2. Germline CDR1 and CDR2: SGHNT and YYREEE (reference sequence). CDR3 size: 15 residues. Unmatched junction bases numbered 9, after V lost 1 base and J lost 8 bases.

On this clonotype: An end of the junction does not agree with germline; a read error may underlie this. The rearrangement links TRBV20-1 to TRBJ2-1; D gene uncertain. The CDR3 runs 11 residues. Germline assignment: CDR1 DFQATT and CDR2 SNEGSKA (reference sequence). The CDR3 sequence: CSARRSHQSLF. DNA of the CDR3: TGCAGTGCTAGGAGATCCCATCAATCGCTCTTC.

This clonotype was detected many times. The CDR3 sequence: CASSQDLGGSYNSPLHF. The CDR3, as DNA: TGCGCCAGCAGCCAAGATTTAGGAGGCTCCTATAATTCACCCCTCCACTTT. The J gene is TRBJ1-6, the V gene TRBV4-1; D ambiguous. V lost 0 bases and J lost 0, with 9 bases in between. This CDR3 comprises 17 residues. Per the germline V gene, CDR1 is MGHRA and CDR2 is YSYEKL.

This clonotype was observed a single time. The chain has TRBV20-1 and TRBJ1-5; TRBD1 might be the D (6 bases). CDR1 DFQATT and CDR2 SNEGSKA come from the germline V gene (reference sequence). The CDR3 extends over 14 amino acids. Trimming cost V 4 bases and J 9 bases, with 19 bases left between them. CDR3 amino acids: CSANLVQGDGPQHF. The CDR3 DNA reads TGCAGTGCTAACCTAGTACAGGGAGATGGGCCCCAGCATTTT.

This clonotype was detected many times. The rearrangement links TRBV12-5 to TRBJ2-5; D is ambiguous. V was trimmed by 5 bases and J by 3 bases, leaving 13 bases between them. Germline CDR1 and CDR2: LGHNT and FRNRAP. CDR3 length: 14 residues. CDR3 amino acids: CASGTWVSEETQYF. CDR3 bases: TGTGCTAGTGGTACGTGGGTGAGTGAAGAGACCCAGTACTTC.

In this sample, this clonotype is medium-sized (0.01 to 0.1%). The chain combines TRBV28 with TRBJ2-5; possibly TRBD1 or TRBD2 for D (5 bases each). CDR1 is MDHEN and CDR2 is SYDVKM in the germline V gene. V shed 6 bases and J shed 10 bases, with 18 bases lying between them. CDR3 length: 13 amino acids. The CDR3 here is CASSPGTLRDQYF. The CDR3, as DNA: TGTGCCAGCAGCCCAGGGACCCTAAGGGACCAGTACTTC.

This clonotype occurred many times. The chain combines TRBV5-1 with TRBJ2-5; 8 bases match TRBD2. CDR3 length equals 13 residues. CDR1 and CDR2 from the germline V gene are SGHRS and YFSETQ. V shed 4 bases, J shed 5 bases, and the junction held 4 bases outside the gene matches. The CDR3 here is CASSVLAGETQYF. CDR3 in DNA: TGCGCCAGCAGCGTATTAGCGGGGGAGACCCAGTACTTC. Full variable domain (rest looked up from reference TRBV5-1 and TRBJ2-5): KAGVTQTPRYLIKTRGQQVTLSCSPISGHRSVSWYQQTPGQGLQFLFEYFSETQRNKGNFPGRFSGRQFSNSRSEMNVSTLELGDSALYLCASSVLAGETQYFGPGTRLLVL.

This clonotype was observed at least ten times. CDR3 in amino acids: CASSNAADYLSYEQYF. The CDR3 region has the DNA TGTGCCAGCAGCAACGCGGCGGACTACCTCTCCTACGAGCAGTACTTC. The rearrangement uses TRBV6-2 or TRBV6-3 and TRBJ2-7; a weak D match, TRBD2 (6 bases). V shed 6 bases and J shed 0 bases, with 18 bases lying between them. Germline loops: CDR1 MNHEY, CDR2 SVGEGT. The CDR3 is 16 residues long.

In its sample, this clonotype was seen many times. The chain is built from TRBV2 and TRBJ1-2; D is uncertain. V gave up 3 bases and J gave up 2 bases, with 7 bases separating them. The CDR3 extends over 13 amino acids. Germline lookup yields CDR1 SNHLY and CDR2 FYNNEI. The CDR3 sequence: CASSEVRNYGYTF. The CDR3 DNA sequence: TGTGCCAGCAGTGAGGTCCGAAACTATGGCTACACCTTC.

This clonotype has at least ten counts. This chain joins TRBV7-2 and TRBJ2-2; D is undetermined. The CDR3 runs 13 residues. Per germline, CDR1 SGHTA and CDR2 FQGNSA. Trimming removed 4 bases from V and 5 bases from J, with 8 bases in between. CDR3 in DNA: TGTGCCAGCAGCTCTGACGGGACCGGGGAGCTGTTTTTT. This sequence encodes CASSSDGTGELFF. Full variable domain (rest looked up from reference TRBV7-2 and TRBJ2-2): GAGVSQSPSNKVTEKGKDVELRCDPISGHTALYWYRQSLGQGLEFLIYFQGNSAPDKSGLPSDRFSAERTGGSVSTLTIQRTQQEDSAVYLCASSSDGTGELFFGEGSRLTVL.

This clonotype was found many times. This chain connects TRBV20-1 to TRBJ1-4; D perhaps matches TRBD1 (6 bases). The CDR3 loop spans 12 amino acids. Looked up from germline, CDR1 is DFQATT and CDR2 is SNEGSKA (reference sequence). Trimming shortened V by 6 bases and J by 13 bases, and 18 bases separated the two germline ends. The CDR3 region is CSAGRGAGGLFF. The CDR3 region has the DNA TGCAGTGCCGGACGGGGGGCGGGAGGACTGTTTTTT.

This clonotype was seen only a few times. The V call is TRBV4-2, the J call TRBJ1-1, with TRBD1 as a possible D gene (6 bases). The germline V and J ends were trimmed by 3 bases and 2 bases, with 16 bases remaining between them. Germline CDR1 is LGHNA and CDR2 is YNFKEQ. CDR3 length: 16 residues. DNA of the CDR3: TGTGCCAGCAGCCATACCCAATCCAGGGGAAACACTGAAGCTTTCTTT. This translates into CASSHTQSRGNTEAFF.

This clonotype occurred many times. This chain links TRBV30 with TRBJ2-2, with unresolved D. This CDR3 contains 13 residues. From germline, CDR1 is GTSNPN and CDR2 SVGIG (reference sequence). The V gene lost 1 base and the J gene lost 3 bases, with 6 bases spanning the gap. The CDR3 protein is CAWSAGYTGELFF. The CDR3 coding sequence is TGTGCCTGGAGTGCCGGATACACCGGGGAGCTGTTTTTT.

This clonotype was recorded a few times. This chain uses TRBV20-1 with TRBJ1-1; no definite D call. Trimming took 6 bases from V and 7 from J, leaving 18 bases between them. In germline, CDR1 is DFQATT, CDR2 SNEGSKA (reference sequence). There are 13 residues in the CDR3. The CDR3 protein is CSACPIGVSEAFF. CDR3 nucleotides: TGCAGTGCGTGCCCTATCGGGGTGAGTGAAGCTTTCTTT.

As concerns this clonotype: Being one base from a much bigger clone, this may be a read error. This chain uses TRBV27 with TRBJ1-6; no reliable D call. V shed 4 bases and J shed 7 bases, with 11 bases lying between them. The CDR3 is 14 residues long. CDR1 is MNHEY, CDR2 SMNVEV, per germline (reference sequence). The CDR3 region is CASSSEGGNSPLHF. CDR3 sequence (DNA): TGTGCCAGCAGTTCGGAAGGAGGGAATTCACCCCTCCACTTT.

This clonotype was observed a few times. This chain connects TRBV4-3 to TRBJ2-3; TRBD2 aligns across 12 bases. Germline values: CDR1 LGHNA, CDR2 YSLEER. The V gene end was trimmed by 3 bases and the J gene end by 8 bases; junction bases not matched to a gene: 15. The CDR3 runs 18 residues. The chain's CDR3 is CASSQVTSGRTAQTTQYF. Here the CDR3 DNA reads TGCGCCAGCAGCCAGGTCACTAGCGGGAGGACCGCACAGACTACGCAGTATTTT.

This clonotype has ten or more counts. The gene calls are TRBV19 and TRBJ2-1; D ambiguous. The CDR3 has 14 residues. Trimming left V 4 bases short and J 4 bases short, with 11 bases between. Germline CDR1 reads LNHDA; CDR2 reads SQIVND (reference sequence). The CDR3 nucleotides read TGTGCCAGTAGTAGTGCAGGAAATTACAATGAGCAGTTCTTC. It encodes CASSSAGNYNEQFF.

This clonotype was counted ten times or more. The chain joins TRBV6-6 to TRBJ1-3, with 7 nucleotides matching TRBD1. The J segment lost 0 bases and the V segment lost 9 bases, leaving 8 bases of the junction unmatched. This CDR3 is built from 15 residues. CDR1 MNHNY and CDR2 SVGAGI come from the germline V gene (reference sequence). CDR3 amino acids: CASGTGESSGNTIYF. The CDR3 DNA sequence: TGTGCCAGTGGAACAGGGGAAAGCTCTGGAAACACCATATATTTT.

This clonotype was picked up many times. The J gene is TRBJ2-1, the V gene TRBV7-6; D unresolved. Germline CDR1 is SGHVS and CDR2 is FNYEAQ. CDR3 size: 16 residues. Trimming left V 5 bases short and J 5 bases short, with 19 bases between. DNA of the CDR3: TGTGCCAGCAGCCCAGTCTCCTCCGTGGCACACAATGAGCAGTTCTTC. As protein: CASSPVSSVAHNEQFF. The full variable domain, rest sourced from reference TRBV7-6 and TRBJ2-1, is GAGVSQSPRYKVTKRGQDVALRCDPISGHVSLYWYRQALGQGPEFLTYFNYEAQQDKSGLPNDRFSAERPEGSISTLTIQRTEQRDSAMYRCASSPVSSVAHNEQFFGPGTRLTVL.

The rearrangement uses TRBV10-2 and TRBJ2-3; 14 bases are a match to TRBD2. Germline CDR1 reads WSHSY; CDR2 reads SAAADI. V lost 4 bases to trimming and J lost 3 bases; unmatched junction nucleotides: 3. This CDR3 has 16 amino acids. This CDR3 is CASSGTSGRLTDTQYF. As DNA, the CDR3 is TGCGCCAGCAGTGGGACTAGCGGGAGGTTGACAGATACGCAGTATTTT.